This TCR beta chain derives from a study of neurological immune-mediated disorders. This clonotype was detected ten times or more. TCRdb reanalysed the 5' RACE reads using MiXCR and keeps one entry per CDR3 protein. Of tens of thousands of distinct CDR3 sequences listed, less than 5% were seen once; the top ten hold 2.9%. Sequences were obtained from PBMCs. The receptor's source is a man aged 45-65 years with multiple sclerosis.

The CDR3 spells CASSWDGRTNTEAFF. The CDR3 DNA reads TGCGCCAGCAGCTGGGACGGAAGAACGAACACTGAAGCTTTCTTT. The chain combines TRBV5-1 with TRBJ1-1, with a tentative D call TRBD1 (5 bases). Germline values: CDR1 SGHRS, CDR2 YFSETQ. Trimming removed 3 bases at V and 1 base at J, with 13 bases between. The CDR3 consists of 15 residues.